This TCR beta chain was sequenced for a study of graft-versus-host responses after intestinal transplantation. Study as a whole: Multivisceral, liver-intestinal, or isolated intestinal grafts went to recipients. Findings of the study overall: GvH clones turned up in recipient marrow; some had shown up first in ileum or blood.

On this clone: Its specificity is unknown.

Unmatched junction bases numbered 10, after V lost 5 bases and J lost 4 bases. The germline V gene encodes CDR1 MGHDK and CDR2 SYGVNS. This CDR3 has 16 amino acids. Sequenced by immunoSEQ multiplex PCR; TCRdb stores in-frame clones only, minus some. Among 60,000 or so clones listed, under 95% were seen once. The chain carries TRBV25-1 and TRBJ2-2; 7 bases are shared with TRBD2. This receptor was identified in a human patient who received an intestinal transplant, so some T cells may come from the graft donor. The sample consisted of PBMCs, taken approximately 120 days after intestinal transplantation. The CDR3 sequence: CASSPLRGGRTGELFF. For the CDR3, the DNA is TGTGCCAGCAGTCCCCTACGGGGAGGGCGCACCGGGGAGCTGTTTTTT.